These 16 T cell receptor beta chains came from one sample sequenced in a study of patients and donors after allogeneic stem cell transplantation. TCRdb re-called the RT-PCR reads through MiXCR, storing one row per CDR3 protein. This sample has approximately 200,000 distinct CDR3 sequences, with less than 50% found just once. The sample consisted of blood, either unsorted or a sorted T cell fraction (not recorded which). These receptor sequences come from a human donor who was either an allogeneic HSCT recipient or a stem cell or donor lymphocyte infusion donor (not recorded which). It is not recorded whose cells these are; they may come from a transplant donor.

A few counts support this clonotype. The chain employs TRBV3-1 and TRBJ1-6; 7 positions match TRBD1. Germline values: CDR1 LGHDT, CDR2 YNNKEL (reference sequence). The CDR3 length is 14 residues. Trimming removed 5 bases from V and 9 bases from J; junction bases left unmatched: 7. The CDR3 coding sequence is TGTGCCAGCAGCATAGAGGGGGCTGGTTCACCCCTCCACTTT. This sequence encodes CASSIEGAGSPLHF.

V usage is TRBV29-1 and J usage is TRBJ1-5; TRBD1 is a possible D gene (6 bases). Trimming stripped 6 bases from V and 1 base from J, with 10 bases between. There are 13 residues in the CDR3. The germline V gene encodes CDR1 SQVTM and CDR2 ANQGSEA. Written as DNA, the CDR3 is TGCAGCGTGGCAGGGGAAAGCAATCAGCCCCAGCATTTT. Translating gives CSVAGESNQPQHF. The full variable domain, rest sourced from reference TRBV29-1 and TRBJ1-5, is SAVISQKPSRDICQRGTSLTIQCQVDSQVTMMFWYRQQPGQSLTLIATANQGSEATYESGFVIDKFPISRPNLTFSTLTVSNMSPEDSSIYLCSVAGESNQPQHFGDGTRLSIL.

J is TRBJ2-7 and V is TRBV6-1; 8 positions agree with TRBD2. This CDR3 spans 16 amino acids. Germline V gene sequence: CDR1 MNHNS, CDR2 SASEGT. After removal of 4 bases from V and 1 base from J, the junction contained 9 bases not matched to a gene. The CDR3 nucleotides read TGTGCCAGCAGTGGAAGCCGGAGCGGGGGTTCCTACGAGCAGTACTTC. Translated, it gives CASSGSRSGGSYEQYF.

This chain uses TRBV5-6 with TRBJ1-1; D call uncertain. CDR3 length equals 15 residues. Germline CDR1 SGHDT, CDR2 YYEEEE. Trimming took off 3 bases at V and 4 bases at J, with 16 bases between the two ends. The CDR3 is CASSSPVMTLTEAFF. The CDR3 DNA follows: TGTGCCAGCAGCTCGCCAGTCATGACCCTCACTGAAGCTTTCTTT.

This sequence joins TRBV7-2 and TRBJ1-2; no definite D call. Per the germline V gene, CDR1 is SGHTA and CDR2 is FQGNSA. The germline V and J ends were trimmed by 4 bases and 3 bases, with 6 bases remaining between them. The CDR3 runs 12 residues. CDR3 in amino acids: CASSSWDYGYTF. The DNA of the CDR3 is TGTGCCAGCAGCTCCTGGGACTATGGCTACACCTTC.

The chain couples TRBV5-1 to TRBJ2-4; 9 bases align to TRBD2. This CDR3 spans 14 amino acids. In germline, CDR1 is SGHRS, CDR2 YFSETQ. After removal of 5 bases from V and 10 bases from J, the junction contained 10 bases not matched to a gene. DNA of the CDR3: TGCGCCAGCAGTCTAGCGGGGCGTCGCGAAATTCAGTACTTC. Encoded protein: CASSLAGRREIQYF. The variable domain in full, completed from reference TRBV5-1 and TRBJ2-4, reads KAGVTQTPRYLIKTRGQQVTLSCSPISGHRSVSWYQQTPGQGLQFLFEYFSETQRNKGNFPGRFSGRQFSNSRSEMNVSTLELGDSALYLCASSLAGRREIQYFGAGTRLSVL.

This clonotype was seen more than once but under ten times. The genes are TRBV10-3 and TRBJ1-2, with no clear D. The CDR3 consists of 12 residues. The V end lost 4 bases, the J end lost 4 bases, and 7 bases lay between the germline ends. The germline V gene has CDR1 ENHRY and CDR2 SYGVKD. The CDR3 bases are TGTGCCATCAGTGGGCAGAGCTATGGCTACACCTTC. It translates to CAISGQSYGYTF.

The chain combines TRBV5-4 with TRBJ2-3; TRBD2 matches 9 bases. J was trimmed by 4 bases and V by 1 base; bases with no gene match: 4. The CDR3 is made up of 15 amino acids. CDR1 is SGHNT, CDR2 YYREEE, per germline (reference sequence). CDR3 nucleotides: TGTGCCAGCAGCTTGCGCGGGGGGGCCTCAGATACGCAGTATTTT. Amino acids: CASSLRGGASDTQYF.

This clonotype was recorded a few times. The chain carries TRBV29-1 and TRBJ2-5, with 7 bases fitting TRBD2. CDR3 length: 12 amino acids. Losses at the gene ends were 5 bases for V and 3 bases for J; bases not matched to a gene: 3. Germline CDR1 reads SQVTM; CDR2 reads ANQGSEA. CDR3 loop: CSVRLAEETQYF. CDR3 DNA: TGCAGCGTTAGGCTAGCGGAAGAGACCCAGTACTTC.

The table lists this clonotype with a few counts. The chain employs TRBV5-1 and TRBJ2-1; maybe TRBD2 (6 bases). Trimming took 1 base from V and 3 from J, leaving 8 bases between them. Germline CDR1 reads SGHRS; CDR2 reads YFSETQ. CDR3 size: 14 residues. CDR3 sequence (DNA): TGCGCCAGCAGCTTGTCGGGGGACTACAATGAGCAGTTCTTC. Translated: CASSLSGDYNEQFF. Variable domain in full (rest from reference TRBV5-1 and TRBJ2-1): KAGVTQTPRYLIKTRGQQVTLSCSPISGHRSVSWYQQTPGQGLQFLFEYFSETQRNKGNFPGRFSGRQFSNSRSEMNVSTLELGDSALYLCASSLSGDYNEQFFGPGTRLTVL.

This chain links TRBV29-1 with TRBJ2-1; TRBD1 or TRBD2 may be the D gene (7 bases each). V lost 2 bases to trimming and J lost 7 bases, with 18 bases between them. The CDR3 contains 15 residues. CDR1 is SQVTM and CDR2 is ANQGSEA in the germline V gene. CDR3 loop: CSVEKGRQGGNEQFF. The CDR3 nucleotides are TGCAGCGTTGAAAAGGGCAGGCAGGGGGGGAATGAGCAGTTCTTC.

The J gene is TRBJ1-2, the V gene TRBV5-1; D call uncertain. Between the trimmed V and J ends, which lost 4 bases and 4 bases, there was a span of 14 bases. In germline, CDR1 is SGHRS, CDR2 YFSETQ. This CDR3 has 14 residues. The CDR3 loop reads CASSRGLTGYGYTF. CDR3 nucleotide sequence: TGCGCCAGCAGCCGAGGGCTCACGGGCTATGGCTACACCTTC. The full variable domain, its missing parts supplied by reference TRBV5-1 and TRBJ1-2, is KAGVTQTPRYLIKTRGQQVTLSCSPISGHRSVSWYQQTPGQGLQFLFEYFSETQRNKGNFPGRFSGRQFSNSRSEMNVSTLELGDSALYLCASSRGLTGYGYTFGSGTRLTVV.

This clonotype was detected many times. The chain joins TRBV7-9 to TRBJ1-4; no clear D. Trimming left V 5 bases short and J 0 bases short, with 7 bases between. The CDR3 totals 14 residues. The germline CDR1 and CDR2 sequences are SEHNR and FQNEAQ (reference sequence). CDR3 DNA sequence: TGTGCCAGCAGCCGAGCTCCAACTAATGAAAAACTGTTTTTT. Its protein product is CASSRAPTNEKLFF.

The chain uses TRBV19 and TRBJ2-2, with D perhaps matching TRBD1 (5 bases). Germline V CDR1 and CDR2: LNHDA, SQIVND (reference sequence). The CDR3 loop spans 15 amino acids. Trimming pared 5 bases from V and 6 bases from J, leaving 16 bases between. The CDR3 DNA reads TGTGCCAGTAGTCGACCTGGGCAGGGTCCCGGGGAGCTGTTTTTT. It specifies CASSRPGQGPGELFF.

The V gene is TRBV12-3 or TRBV12-4, the J gene TRBJ1-1; possibly TRBD1 for D (6 bases). The CDR3 contains 14 residues. Trimming removed 1 base from V and 6 bases from J, with 12 bases in between. The CDR3 here is CASSLVGGPPEAFF. In DNA, the CDR3 is TGTGCCAGCAGTTTAGTTGGGGGGCCCCCTGAAGCTTTCTTT.

This clonotype was recorded many times. The V and J genes are TRBV12-3 or TRBV12-4 and TRBJ1-1; perhaps TRBD1 as D (6 bases). The V and J ends lost 4 bases and 5 bases respectively, with 11 bases between them. CDR3 length: 13 residues. The CDR3 sequence: CASSSWGATEAFF. The DNA of the CDR3 is TGTGCCAGCAGTTCCTGGGGGGCGACTGAAGCTTTCTTT.